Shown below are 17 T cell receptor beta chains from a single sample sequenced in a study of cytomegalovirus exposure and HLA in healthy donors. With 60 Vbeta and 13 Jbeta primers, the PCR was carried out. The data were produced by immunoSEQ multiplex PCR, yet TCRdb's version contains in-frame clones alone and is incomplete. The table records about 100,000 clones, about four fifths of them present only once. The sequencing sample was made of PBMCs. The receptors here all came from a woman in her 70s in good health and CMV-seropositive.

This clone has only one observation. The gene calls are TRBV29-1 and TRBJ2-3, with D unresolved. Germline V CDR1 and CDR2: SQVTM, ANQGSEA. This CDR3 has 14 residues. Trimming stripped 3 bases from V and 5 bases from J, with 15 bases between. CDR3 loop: CSVEVGGFRDTQYF. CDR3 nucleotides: TGCAGCGTTGAGGTAGGCGGTTTCAGAGATACGCAGTATTTT.

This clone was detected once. The CDR3 DNA reads TGTGCCAGCTCTCCCCGGGACAGGGCCTCCTACGAGCAGTACTTC. Amino acids: CASSPRDRASYEQYF. The chain carries TRBV18 and TRBJ2-5; 9 nucleotides agree with TRBD1. The J call is in doubt because the DNA end fits TRBJ2-7 better. The CDR3 sequence is 15 residues long. Germline V gene sequence: CDR1 KGHSH, CDR2 LQKENI.

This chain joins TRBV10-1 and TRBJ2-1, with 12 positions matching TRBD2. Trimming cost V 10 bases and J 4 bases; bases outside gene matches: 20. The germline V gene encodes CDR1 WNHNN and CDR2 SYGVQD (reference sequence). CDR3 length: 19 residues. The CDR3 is CATSGLRSTSGSTYNEQFF. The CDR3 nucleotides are TGCGCCACCTCCGGTTTAAGATCGACTAGCGGGAGTACTTACAATGAGCAGTTCTTC.

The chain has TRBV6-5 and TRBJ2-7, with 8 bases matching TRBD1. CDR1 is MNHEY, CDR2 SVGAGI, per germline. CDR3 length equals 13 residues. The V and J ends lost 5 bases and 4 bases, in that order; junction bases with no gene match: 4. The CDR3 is CASSRDRLYEQYF. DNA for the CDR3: TGTGCCAGCAGTCGGGACAGGCTTTACGAGCAGTACTTC.

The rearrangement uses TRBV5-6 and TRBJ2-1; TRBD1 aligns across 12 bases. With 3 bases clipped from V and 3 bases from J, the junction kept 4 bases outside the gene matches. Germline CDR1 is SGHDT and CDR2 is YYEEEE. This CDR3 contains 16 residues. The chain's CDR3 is CASSWGTGGFYNEQFF. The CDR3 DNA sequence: TGTGCCAGCAGCTGGGGGACAGGGGGCTTCTACAATGAGCAGTTCTTC.

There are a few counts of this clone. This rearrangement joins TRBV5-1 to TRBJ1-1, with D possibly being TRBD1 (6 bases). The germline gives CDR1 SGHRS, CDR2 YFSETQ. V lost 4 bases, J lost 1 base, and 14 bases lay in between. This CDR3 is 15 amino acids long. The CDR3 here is CASSPRTVTNTEAFF. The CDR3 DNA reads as TGCGCCAGCAGCCCTCGGACAGTCACGAACACTGAAGCTTTCTTT.

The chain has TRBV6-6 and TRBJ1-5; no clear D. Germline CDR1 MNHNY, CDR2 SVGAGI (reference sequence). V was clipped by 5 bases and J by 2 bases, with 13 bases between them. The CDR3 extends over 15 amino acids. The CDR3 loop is CASSNSGLGNQPQHF. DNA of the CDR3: TGTGCCAGCAGTAACAGTGGATTGGGCAATCAGCCCCAGCATTTT.

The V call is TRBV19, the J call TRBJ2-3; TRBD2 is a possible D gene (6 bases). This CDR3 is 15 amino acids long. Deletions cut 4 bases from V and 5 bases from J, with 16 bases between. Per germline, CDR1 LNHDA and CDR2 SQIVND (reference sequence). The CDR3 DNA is TGTGCCAGTAGTAAGAGCCGGGTGGAGGGAGATACGCAGTATTTT. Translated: CASSKSRVEGDTQYF.

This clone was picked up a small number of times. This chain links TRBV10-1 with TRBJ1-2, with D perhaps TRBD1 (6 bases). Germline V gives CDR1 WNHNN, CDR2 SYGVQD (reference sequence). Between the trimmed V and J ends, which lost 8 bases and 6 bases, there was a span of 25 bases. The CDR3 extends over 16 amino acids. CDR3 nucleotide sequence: TGCGCCAGCTACCCGGACAGCCACATCTCCATGGATGGCTACACCTTC. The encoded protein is CASYPDSHISMDGYTF.

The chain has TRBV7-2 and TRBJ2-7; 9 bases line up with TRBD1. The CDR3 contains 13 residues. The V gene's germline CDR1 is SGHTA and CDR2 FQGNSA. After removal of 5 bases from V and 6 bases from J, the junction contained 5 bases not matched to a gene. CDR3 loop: CASSAGQGTEQYF. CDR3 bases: TGTGCCAGCAGCGCGGGACAGGGTACCGAGCAGTACTTC.

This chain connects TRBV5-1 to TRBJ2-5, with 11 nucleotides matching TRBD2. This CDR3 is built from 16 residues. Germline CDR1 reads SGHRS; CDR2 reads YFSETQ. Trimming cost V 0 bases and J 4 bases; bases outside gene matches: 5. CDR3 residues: CASSLGLAGSTETQYF. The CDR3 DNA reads TGCGCCAGCAGCTTGGGACTAGCGGGATCCACAGAGACCCAGTACTTC.

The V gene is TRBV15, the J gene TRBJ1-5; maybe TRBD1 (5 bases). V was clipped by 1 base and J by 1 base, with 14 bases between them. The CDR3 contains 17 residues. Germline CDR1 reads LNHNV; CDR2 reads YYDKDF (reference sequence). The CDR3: CATSRGTGRRSNQPQHF. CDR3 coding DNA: TGTGCCACCAGCAGAGGTACAGGAAGAAGGAGCAATCAGCCCCAGCATTTT.

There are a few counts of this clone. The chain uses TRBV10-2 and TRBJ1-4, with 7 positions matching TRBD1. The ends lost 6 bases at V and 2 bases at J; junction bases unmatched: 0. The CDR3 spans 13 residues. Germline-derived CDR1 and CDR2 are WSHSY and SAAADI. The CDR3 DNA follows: TGCGCCAGCAGGGACAGGACTAATGAAAAACTGTTTTTT. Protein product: CASRDRTNEKLFF.

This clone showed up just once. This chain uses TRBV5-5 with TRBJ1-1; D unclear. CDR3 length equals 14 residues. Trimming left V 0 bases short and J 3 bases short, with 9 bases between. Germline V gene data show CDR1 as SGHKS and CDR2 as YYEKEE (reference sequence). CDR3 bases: TGTGCCAGCAGCTTGGTGACGAGGGACACTGAAGCTTTCTTT. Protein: CASSLVTRDTEAFF.

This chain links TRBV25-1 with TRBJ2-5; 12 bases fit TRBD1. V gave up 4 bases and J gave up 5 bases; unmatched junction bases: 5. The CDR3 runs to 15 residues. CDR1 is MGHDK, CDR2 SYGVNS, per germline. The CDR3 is CASSAGTGGLETQYF. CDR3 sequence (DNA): TGTGCCAGCAGTGCCGGGACAGGGGGCTTGGAGACCCAGTACTTC.

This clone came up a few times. The CDR3 reads CASRLVWANLNTEAFF. The DNA of the CDR3 is TGTGCAAGTCGCTTAGTTTGGGCCAACTTGAACACTGAAGCTTTCTTT. The rearrangement links TRBV12-2 to TRBJ1-1; TRBD1, the D gene given by the table, was not confirmed from the DNA. TRBV12-2 constitutes a pseudogene. The CDR3 consists of 16 residues.

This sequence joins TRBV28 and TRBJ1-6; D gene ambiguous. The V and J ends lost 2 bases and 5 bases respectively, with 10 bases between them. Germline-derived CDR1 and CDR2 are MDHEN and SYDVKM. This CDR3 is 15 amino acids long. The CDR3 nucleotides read TGTGCCAGCAGTTTACCCCCCGGGAATAATTCACCCCTCCACTTT. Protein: CASSLPPGNNSPLHF. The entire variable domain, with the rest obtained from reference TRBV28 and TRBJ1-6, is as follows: DVKVTQSSRYLVKRTGEKVFLECVQDMDHENMFWYRQDPGLGLRLIYFSYDVKMKEKGDIPEGYSVSREKKERFSLILESASTNQTSMYLCASSLPPGNNSPLHFGNGTRLTVT.